This TCR beta chain comes out of a study of blood T cell repertoires in COVID-19 (dated by TCRdb to the early 2020s). Context from the whole study: Samples from collaborators originated in the United States, Italy and Spain and spanned both the acute and convalescent phases of COVID-19. Where available, HLA class I and class II types were obtained from metadata supplied by the sample provider rather than from assay-based typing. Nearly every sample came with metadata listing a de-identified subject ID, COVID-19 status, age in years and sex. Deeply sampled blood TCRbeta repertoires from subjects exposed to, actively infected with, or recovered from COVID-19 were included in the dataset. Samples came from the ongoing ImmuneRACE study (first 160 participants) plus 1,254 subjects from 6 global collaborators. The repertoires were released in a freely available public database intended as a resource for research on the immune response to SARS-CoV-2. The material from the prospective study consisted of cDNA or gDNA derived from T cells, B-cell-depleted T cells, or PBMCs.

The immunoSEQ Assay, a bias-controlled multiplex PCR, was used to amplify TCRbeta CDR3 regions from genomic DNA. The source study handled its data this way. The number of nucleated cells in each sample was estimated by amplification of reference gene primers within the assay. To quantify the absolute abundance of each unique TCRbeta CDR3 rearrangement, sequence reads were collapsed and filtered. For each sample, productive Simpson clonality was calculated as the square root of Simpson's diversity index over productive rearrangements. TCRdb took this table from immuneACCESS and kept in-frame rearrangements with V and J called. Such tables lack part of the clones; where checked against another copy, unresolved V genes explain under half of the gap, and the rest is unexplained. The V and J calls and clone size come from that table; D and trimming were worked out from the DNA. The sample has 200,000 to 250,000 clones on record, 86% of them singletons. The top ten constitute approximately 3% of the sample.

Another Seattle source contributed samples from volunteer blood donors who had recovered from COVID-19. The collaborating institutions used their own protocols to collect whole blood in K2EDTA tubes. For TCRbeta analysis, collaborator samples were shipped as frozen whole blood, as isolated PBMCs, or as DNA extracted from either sample type. Paper-wide results and their limitations: Clinical and demographic metadata were provided uncurated, with the amount varying by source and participant.

With regard to this clone: Its binding antigen is unknown. Per-nucleotide qualities are absent, and no much larger clonotype sits a single base away.

The CDR1 and CDR2 encoded by the germline V gene are SGHVS and FNYEAQ. The CDR3 sequence holds 13 residues, the cysteine and phenylalanine included. CDR3 DNA is the only sequence kept; it has 39 bases, read in frame from the first base. V and J are truncated by 5 bases and 9 bases respectively, leaving an intervening sequence of 11 bases. The chain employs TRBV7-6 and TRBJ1-6; the D region possibly corresponds to TRBD1 (5 bases align). The receptor was derived from a young woman who had recovered from COVID-19. Material for sequencing was peripheral blood. In nucleotide form, the sequence is TGTGCCAGCAGCCAAGAAAGGGGTTCACCCCTCCACTTT. Its product reads: CASSQERGSPLHF.